This TCR beta chain was retrieved from a study of radiotherapy plus CTLA-4 blockade in lung cancer. Whole-study context: Patients showed objective responses in about 18% of cases and disease control in 31%.

Measured with immunoSEQ multiplex PCR; TCRdb has only the in-frame clones, and not every one. The sample carries about 59,000 clones, about 80% recorded once. This clone was found once. Its cognate antigen is unknown. CDR1 and CDR2 (germline): LGHNA, YSLEER. The CDR3 is 15 amino acids. V was clipped by 1 base and J by 1 base, with 9 bases between them. Study results and caveats: It was early blood T cell clone dynamics, with interferon-beta, that reportedly best predicted response. Clones derived from tumor TCRs expanded in blood after radiotherapy plus ipilimumab.

Sequencing was performed on peripheral blood, taken from a patient treated with radiotherapy plus ipilimumab. V is TRBV4-3 and J is TRBJ2-3; D possibly corresponds to TRBD2 (6 bases). The sequence was obtained from a human donor with non-small cell lung cancer whose response to radiotherapy plus ipilimumab could not be evaluated. The CDR3 reads CASSQAASGTDTQYF. CDR3 sequence (DNA): TGCGCCAGCAGCCAAGCGGCTAGCGGCACAGATACGCAGTATTTT.